Shown below are 23 T cell receptor beta chains from a single sample sequenced in a study of T cell responses to AZD1222 COVID-19 vaccine. Here immunoSEQ multiplex PCR was the method, and the copy in TCRdb shows in-frame clones only, minus some. The sample consists of approximately 93,000 clones, 75% to 90% of them appearing once. This sample comprised peripheral blood, obtained 28 days after the second AZD1222 dose. All receptors derive from an adult who received the AZD1222 COVID-19 vaccine.

The V call is TRBV6-2 or TRBV6-3, the J call TRBJ1-1; a possible D gene is TRBD1 (5 bases). Germline-derived CDR1 and CDR2 are MNHEY and SVGEGT. This CDR3 contains 14 residues. V lost 2 bases and J 10 bases, leaving 17 bases between the germline ends. This CDR3 is CASSYRGASYGAFF. The CDR3 nucleotides read TGTGCCAGCAGTTACAGGGGCGCCTCCTATGGAGCTTTCTTT.

The chain uses TRBV4-1 and TRBJ2-5; TRBD2 aligns across 8 bases. Germline trimming cut 4 bases from V and 6 bases from J; bases unmatched to any gene: 13. Per germline, CDR1 MGHRA and CDR2 YSYEKL. The CDR3 runs 16 residues. The CDR3 protein is CASSPSVAGLGQTQYF. The DNA of the CDR3 is TGCGCCAGCAGCCCTAGCGTAGCGGGGCTTGGACAGACCCAGTACTTC.

The rearrangement links TRBV20-1 to TRBJ1-2; the match to TRBD1 covers 9 bases. The germline CDR1 and CDR2 sequences are DFQATT and SNEGSKA (reference sequence). V lost 3 bases, J lost 2 bases, and 7 bases stayed unmatched. There are 15 residues in the CDR3. CDR3 protein: CSASPAGTGNYGYTF. CDR3 coding DNA: TGCAGTGCTAGTCCCGCCGGGACAGGGAACTATGGCTACACCTTC.

The gene calls are TRBV6-2 or TRBV6-3 and TRBJ1-4; D is unclear. This CDR3 is built from 14 residues. Germline values: CDR1 MNHEY, CDR2 SVGEGT. With 0 bases removed from V and 7 bases from J, the gap between germline ends came to 9 bases. The CDR3 sequence: CASSYSTGSEKLFF. The CDR3 DNA is TGTGCCAGCAGTTACTCAACGGGGAGTGAAAAACTGTTTTTT.

This clone was found once. The chain employs TRBV4-2 and TRBJ1-2, with D hard to call. The CDR3 contains 15 residues. The germline V and J ends were trimmed by 1 base and 2 bases, with 11 bases remaining between them. Germline CDR1 LGHNA, CDR2 YNFKEQ. The CDR3 protein is CASSQVPGGNYGYTF. The DNA for the CDR3 is TGTGCCAGCAGCCAAGTTCCGGGCGGGAACTATGGCTACACCTTC.

This clone was seen a handful of times. The chain recombines TRBV6-5 with TRBJ2-1, with TRBD2 matching over 7 bases. The CDR3 extends over 15 amino acids. The V and J ends lost 8 bases and 1 base, in that order; junction bases with no gene match: 8. Germline CDR1 is MNHEY and CDR2 is SVGAGI. The CDR3 here is CASRLKAGSYNEQFF. DNA for the CDR3: TGTGCCAGCCGCCTCAAAGCGGGGTCCTACAATGAGCAGTTCTTC.

The J gene is TRBJ1-4, the V gene TRBV7-2; D may be TRBD1 (5 bases). This CDR3 is built from 14 residues. The V end lost 5 bases, the J end lost 7 bases, and 14 bases lay between the germline ends. Germline V gives CDR1 SGHTA, CDR2 FQGNSA. The CDR3: CASSGHRSLEKLFF. The DNA for the CDR3 is TGTGCCAGCAGCGGCCACAGGAGTCTTGAAAAACTGTTTTTT.

The chain is built from TRBV7-8 and TRBJ1-6; no definite D call. Trimming removed 6 bases from V and 7 bases from J, with 7 bases in between. This CDR3 spans 12 amino acids. Germline V gene data show CDR1 as SGHVS and CDR2 as FQNEAQ. CDR3 sequence: CASRWVNSPLHF. The CDR3 DNA follows: TGTGCCAGCAGATGGGTAAATTCACCCCTCCACTTT. The full variable domain, in which reference TRBV7-8 and TRBJ1-6 provide the parts outside the CDR3, is GAGVSQSPRYKVAKRGQDVALRCDPISGHVSLFWYQQALGQGPEFLTYFQNEAQLDKSGLPSDRFFAERPEGSVSTLKIQRTQQEDSAVYLCASRWVNSPLHFGNGTRLTVT.

The chain uses TRBV7-3 and TRBJ1-3; D gene unclear. This CDR3 region has 12 residues. Germline V gene sequence: CDR1 SGHTA, CDR2 FQGTGA. V lost 1 base, J lost 3 bases, and 1 base lay in between. CDR3 sequence reads: CASSLNGNTIYF. CDR3 in DNA: TGTGCCAGCAGCTTAAATGGAAACACCATATATTTT.

The chain combines TRBV6-5 with TRBJ1-5; weak D call: TRBD1 (5 bases). The CDR3 runs to 15 residues. CDR1 is MNHEY and CDR2 is SVGAGI in the germline V gene. V was trimmed by 5 bases and J by 2 bases, leaving 13 bases between them. In DNA form, the CDR3 reads TGTGCCAGCAGTCCCCGCGGCAGGGGCAATCAGCCCCAGCATTTT. Amino acids: CASSPRGRGNQPQHF.

The chain couples TRBV6-6 to TRBJ1-1; D ambiguous. Trimming took off 5 bases at V and 2 bases at J, with 18 bases between the two ends. Germline CDR1 MNHNY, CDR2 SVGAGI (reference sequence). The CDR3 spans 16 residues. CDR3 sequence reads: CASSGPAGFTNTEAFF. The CDR3 DNA follows: TGTGCCAGCAGTGGCCCAGCGGGGTTTACTAACACTGAAGCTTTCTTT.

This clone was seen just once. This chain joins TRBV3-1 (or the pseudogene TRBV3-2) and TRBJ2-2; D gene unclear. Germline CDR1 reads LGHDT; CDR2 reads YNNKEL (reference sequence). The CDR3 contains 13 residues. V lost 5 bases and J lost 7, with 11 bases in between. The CDR3 nucleotides read TGTGCCAGCAGCAGCTTGCCTGGCGGGGAGCTGTTTTTT. Amino acid sequence: CASSSLPGGELFF.

The chain uses TRBV27 and TRBJ1-5; D ambiguous. Germline-derived CDR1 and CDR2 are MNHEY and SMNVEV (reference sequence). V shed 6 bases and J shed 1 base, with 7 bases lying between them. The CDR3 is 13 amino acids. CDR3: CASSHDSNQPQHF. The CDR3 bases are TGTGCCAGCAGCCACGACAGCAATCAGCCCCAGCATTTT.

V and J are TRBV6-6 and TRBJ2-2; no clear D. Germline lookup yields CDR1 MNHNY and CDR2 SVGAGI (reference sequence). Trimming stripped 7 bases from V and 7 bases from J, with 19 bases between. The CDR3 sequence is 15 residues long. The CDR3, as DNA: TGTGCCAGCAACATCCAGATTGGGGTTAGCGGGGAGCTGTTTTTT. Translating it yields CASNIQIGVSGELFF.

A single count supports this clone. J is TRBJ1-2 and V is TRBV7-8; 9 bases match TRBD1. J was trimmed by 3 bases and V by 6 bases; bases with no gene match: 5. The CDR3 totals 14 residues. The germline V gene encodes CDR1 SGHVS and CDR2 FQNEAQ. CDR3 nucleotides: TGTGCCAGCAGGACACAGGGGGCTGACTATGGCTACACCTTC. Its translation: CASRTQGADYGYTF.

The chain is built from TRBV30 and TRBJ1-1, with D unclear. The V end was cut by 3 bases, the J end by 0 bases, with 14 bases between. Germline loops: CDR1 GTSNPN, CDR2 SVGIG (reference sequence). The length of the CDR3 is 15 residues. The CDR3 spells CAWSTSSVLNTEAFF. For the CDR3, the DNA is TGTGCCTGGAGCACGTCCTCCGTACTGAACACTGAAGCTTTCTTT.

The J gene is TRBJ1-3, the V gene TRBV12-3 or TRBV12-4; D gene unclear. The CDR3 runs to 13 residues. The V end lost 6 bases, the J end lost 0 bases, and 6 bases lay between the germline ends. The CDR3 spells CASSITSGNTIYF. CDR3 sequence (DNA): TGTGCCAGCAGCATAACCTCTGGAAACACCATATATTTT.

This clone was found a few times. This chain uses TRBV29-1 with TRBJ1-2, with D tentatively TRBD1 (6 bases). Trimming shortened V by 2 bases and J by 4 bases, and 14 bases separated the two germline ends. Germline values: CDR1 SQVTM, CDR2 ANQGSEA. This CDR3 comprises 14 residues. CDR3 coding DNA: TGCAGCGTTGAACAGGCGGGGGCGGGCTATGGCTACACCTTC. This encodes CSVEQAGAGYGYTF.

The chain employs TRBV11-2 and TRBJ2-3; the D gene is possibly TRBD2 (7 bases). The CDR3 spans 16 residues. The germline V and J ends were trimmed by 2 bases and 5 bases, with 17 bases remaining between them. Germline CDR1 is SGHAT and CDR2 is FQNNGV. The CDR3 sequence: CASSLPSRGGEDTQYF. The CDR3, as DNA: TGTGCCAGCAGCTTACCATCCAGGGGAGGGGAAGATACGCAGTATTTT. The complete variable domain, with remaining parts taken from reference TRBV11-2 and TRBJ2-3, reads EAGVAQSPRYKIIEKRQSVAFWCNPISGHATLYWYQQILGQGPKLLIQFQNNGVVDDSQLPKDRFSAERLKGVDSTLKIQPAKLEDSAVYLCASSLPSRGGEDTQYFGPGTRLTVL.

As DNA, the CDR3 is TGTGCCAGCAGCACCGGGTCTTACTATGGCTACACCTTC. It specifies CASSTGSYYGYTF. V usage is TRBV11-3 and J usage is TRBJ1-2; D is unclear. The CDR3 is made up of 13 amino acids. Germline CDR1 SGHNT, CDR2 YENEEA. V was trimmed by 5 bases and J by 3 bases, leaving 10 bases between them. The whole variable domain, filled in from reference TRBV11-3 and TRBJ1-2, reads EAGVVQSPRYKIIEKKQPVAFWCNPISGHNTLYWYLQNLGQGPELLIRYENEEAVDDSQLPKDRFSAERLKGVDSTLKIQPAELGDSAVYLCASSTGSYYGYTFGSGTRLTVV.

The chain combines TRBV7-9 with TRBJ1-2, with unresolved D. Germline V lookup: CDR1 SEHNR, CDR2 FQNEAQ (reference sequence). V was clipped by 1 base and J by 4 bases, with 13 bases between them. The CDR3 covers 15 residues. The DNA for the CDR3 is TGTGCCAGCAGCTTAGGGTTGGACGGCCTCTATGGCTACACCTTC. Protein sequence: CASSLGLDGLYGYTF.

This chain connects TRBV5-1 to TRBJ2-2; TRBD2 agrees at 7 bases. Germline CDR1 SGHRS, CDR2 YFSETQ. This CDR3 region has 14 residues. Losses at the gene ends were 4 bases for V and 0 bases for J; bases not matched to a gene: 0. CDR3 coding DNA: TGCGCCAGCAGCCGGGAGGCGAACACCGGGGAGCTGTTTTTT. It yields the protein CASSREANTGELFF.

This clone has more than one count but fewer than ten. This chain uses TRBV30 with TRBJ1-1; 7 bases map to TRBD1. Germline CDR1 GTSNPN, CDR2 SVGIG (reference sequence). V trimming: 3 bases; J trimming: 10 bases; junction bases outside the gene matches: 14. The CDR3 extends over 14 amino acids. CDR3 bases: TGTGCCTGGAGGTGGGGCAGGGGGAAAAATATAGCTTTCTTT. Residues: CAWRWGRGKNIAFF.